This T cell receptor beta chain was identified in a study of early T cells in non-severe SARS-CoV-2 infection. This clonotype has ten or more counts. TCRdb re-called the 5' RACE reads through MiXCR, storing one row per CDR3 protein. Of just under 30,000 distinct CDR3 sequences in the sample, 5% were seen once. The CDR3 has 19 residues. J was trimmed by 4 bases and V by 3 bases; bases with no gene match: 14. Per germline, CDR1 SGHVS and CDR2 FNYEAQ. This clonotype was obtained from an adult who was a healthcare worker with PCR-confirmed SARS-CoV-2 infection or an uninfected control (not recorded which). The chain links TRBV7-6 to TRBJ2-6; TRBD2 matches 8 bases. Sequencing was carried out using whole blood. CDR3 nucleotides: TGTGCCAGCAGCTTGGGGTCCAGCGGGAGTCTTCCCGGGGCCAACGTCCTGACTTTC. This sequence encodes CASSLGSSGSLPGANVLTF.